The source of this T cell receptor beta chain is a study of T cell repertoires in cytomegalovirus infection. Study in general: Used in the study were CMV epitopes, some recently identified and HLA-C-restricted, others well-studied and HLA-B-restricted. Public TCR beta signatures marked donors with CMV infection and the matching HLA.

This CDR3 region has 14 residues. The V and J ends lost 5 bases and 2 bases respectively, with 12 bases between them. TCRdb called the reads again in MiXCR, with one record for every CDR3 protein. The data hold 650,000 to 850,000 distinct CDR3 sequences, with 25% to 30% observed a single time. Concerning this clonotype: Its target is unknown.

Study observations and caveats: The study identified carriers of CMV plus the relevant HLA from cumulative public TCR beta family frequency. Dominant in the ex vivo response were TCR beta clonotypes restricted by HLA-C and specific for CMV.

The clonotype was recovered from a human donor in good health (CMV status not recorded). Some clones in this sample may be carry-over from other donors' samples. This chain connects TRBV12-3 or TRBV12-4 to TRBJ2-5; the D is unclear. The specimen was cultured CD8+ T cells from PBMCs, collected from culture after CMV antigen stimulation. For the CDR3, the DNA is TGTGCCAGCAGTCCTTCGACATGGCAAGAGACCCAGTACTTC. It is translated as CASSPSTWQETQYF.